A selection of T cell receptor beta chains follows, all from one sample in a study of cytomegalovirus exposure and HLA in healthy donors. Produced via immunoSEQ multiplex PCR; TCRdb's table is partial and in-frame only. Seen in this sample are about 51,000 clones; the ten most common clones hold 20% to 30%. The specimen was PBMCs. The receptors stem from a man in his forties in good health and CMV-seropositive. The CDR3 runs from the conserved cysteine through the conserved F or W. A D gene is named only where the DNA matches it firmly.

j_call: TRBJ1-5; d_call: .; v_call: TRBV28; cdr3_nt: TGTGCCAGCAGTCGGACAGATGATTATCAGCCCCAGCATTTT; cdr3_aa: CASSRTDDYQPQHF
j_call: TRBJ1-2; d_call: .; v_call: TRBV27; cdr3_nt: TGTGCCAGCAGTGTTGGGACATCGTATGGCTACACCTTC; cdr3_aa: CASSVGTSYGYTF
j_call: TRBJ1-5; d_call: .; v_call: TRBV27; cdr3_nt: TGTGCCAGCAGTTTCGGAGGGGCGGGGGATCAGCCCCAGCATTTT; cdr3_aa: CASSFGGAGDQPQHF
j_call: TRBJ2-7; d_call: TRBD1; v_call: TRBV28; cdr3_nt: TGTGCCAGCAGTTTAGTCGCAGGGGGCTGGGACGAGCAGTACTTC; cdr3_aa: CASSLVAGGWDEQYF
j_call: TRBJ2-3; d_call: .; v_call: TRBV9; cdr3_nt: TGTGCCAGCAGCGTCGAAGGTGCGGGTCCGGGGACAGATACGCAGTATTTT; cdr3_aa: CASSVEGAGPGTDTQYF
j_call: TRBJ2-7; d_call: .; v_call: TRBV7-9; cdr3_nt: TGTGCCAGCAGCGATGCAAGACAGCCTTACGAGCAGTACTTC; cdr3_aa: CASSDARQPYEQYF
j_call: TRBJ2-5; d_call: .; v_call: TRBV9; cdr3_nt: TGTGCCAGCAGCGTAGAAACAGGATTTCAAGAGACCCAGTACTTC; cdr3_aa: CASSVETGFQETQYF
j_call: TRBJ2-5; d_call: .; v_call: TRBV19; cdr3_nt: TGTGCCAGTAGTATAGAAGTCGCAGGGAGGGAGACCCAGTACTTC; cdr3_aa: CASSIEVAGRETQYF
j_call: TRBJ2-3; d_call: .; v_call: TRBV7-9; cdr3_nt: TGTGCCAGCAGCCTCGGGACTCCTAGCACAGATACGCAGTATTTT; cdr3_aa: CASSLGTPSTDTQYF
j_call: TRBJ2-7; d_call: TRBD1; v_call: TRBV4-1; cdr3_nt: TGCGCCAGCAGCCCGCTCGGGACAGGGGGCCCGAGCTCCTACGAGCAGTACTTC; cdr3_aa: CASSPLGTGGPSSYEQYF
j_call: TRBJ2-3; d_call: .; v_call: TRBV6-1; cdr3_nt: TGTGCCAGCAGTGAACAGGCCGGAAGCACAGATACGCAGTATTTT; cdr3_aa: CASSEQAGSTDTQYF
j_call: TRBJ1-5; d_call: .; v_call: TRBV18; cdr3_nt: TGTGCCAGCTCAGAGGAGGGCCCGAACAATCAGCCCCAGCATTTT; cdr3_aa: CASSEEGPNNQPQHF
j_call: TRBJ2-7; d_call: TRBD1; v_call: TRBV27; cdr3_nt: TGTGCCAGCAGTTGGACAGGGTCCTACGAGCAGTACTTC; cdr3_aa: CASSWTGSYEQYF
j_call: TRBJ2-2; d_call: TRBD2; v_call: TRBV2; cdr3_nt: TGTGCCAGCAGTGCGGATAGCGGGGGGGCCACCGGGGAGCTGTTTTTT; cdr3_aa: CASSADSGGATGELFF
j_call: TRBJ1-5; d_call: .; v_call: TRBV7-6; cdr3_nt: TGTGGCGGGGGTCAAAATCAGCCCCAGCATTTT; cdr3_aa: CGGGQNQPQHF
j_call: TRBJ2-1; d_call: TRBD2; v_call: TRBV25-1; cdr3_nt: TGTGCCAGCAGTGATCCGGAATCTAAGCGGGAGCTTGAGCAGTTCTTC; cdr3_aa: CASSDPESKRELEQFF
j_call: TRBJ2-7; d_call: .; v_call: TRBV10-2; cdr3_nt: TGCGCCAGCAGTGATTTTACTAGCAACACCTACGAGCAGTACTTC; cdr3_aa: CASSDFTSNTYEQYF
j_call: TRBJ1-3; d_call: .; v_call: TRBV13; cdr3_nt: TGTGCCAGCAGAAGCTCTCCCGGAAACACCATATATTTT; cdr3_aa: CASRSSPGNTIYF
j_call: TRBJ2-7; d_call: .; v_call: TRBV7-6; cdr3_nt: TGTGCCAGCAGCTTAGGTGGCAGGGTGGACGAGCAGTACTTC; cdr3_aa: CASSLGGRVDEQYF
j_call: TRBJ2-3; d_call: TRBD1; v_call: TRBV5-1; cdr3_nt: TGCGCCAGCAGCTTGGAGACAGGGGGGGCCACAGATACGCAGTATTTT; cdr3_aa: CASSLETGGATDTQYF
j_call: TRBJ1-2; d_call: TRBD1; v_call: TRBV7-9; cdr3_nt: TGTGCCAGCAGCTTAGGGACAGGGTACTATGGCTACACCTTC; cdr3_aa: CASSLGTGYYGYTF
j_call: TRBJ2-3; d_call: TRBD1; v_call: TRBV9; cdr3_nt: TGTGCCAGCAGCGCAGACAGGGCCCGCACAGATACGCAGTATTTT; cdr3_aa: CASSADRARTDTQYF
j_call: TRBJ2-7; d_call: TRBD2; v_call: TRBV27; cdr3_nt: TGTGCCAGCAGTTTGAGCGGGAGATTCAACGAGCAGTACTTC; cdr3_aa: CASSLSGRFNEQYF
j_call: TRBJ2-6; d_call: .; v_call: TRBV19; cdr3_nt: TGTGCCAGTAGTACCTCGAGCTCTGGGGCCAACGTCCTGACTTTC; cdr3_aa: CASSTSSSGANVLTF